Presented here are 27 T cell receptor beta chains from one specimen sequenced in a study of OX40 agonist ivuxolimab in advanced cancers. Only in-frame clones appear in the TCRdb table, and some are missing; sequencing was by immunoSEQ multiplex PCR. The sample lists 92,000 or so clones; roughly four fifths were seen once. Sequences were derived from CD4+ or CD8+ T cells sorted from blood, sampled in a trial of the OX40 agonist ivuxolimab. These receptors came from an adult with an advanced solid tumor such as melanoma, head and neck, liver or kidney cancer.

The chain is built from TRBV19 and TRBJ2-5; TRBD2 matches at 7 bases. CDR1 LNHDA and CDR2 SQIVND come from the germline V gene (reference sequence). V dropped 3 bases and J dropped 4; count of bases not matched to a gene: 5. The CDR3 totals 14 residues. The CDR3: CASSIFAGVETQYF. The CDR3 DNA sequence: TGTGCCAGTAGTATCTTCGCGGGAGTAGAGACCCAGTACTTC.

The chain joins TRBV6-5 to TRBJ1-2, with a weak D call TRBD1 (6 bases). Looked up from germline, CDR1 is MNHEY and CDR2 is SVGAGI. The ends were cut back, 2 bases at V and 4 bases at J, with 14 bases in the middle. The CDR3 consists of 15 residues. Here the CDR3 DNA reads TGTGCCAGCAGTTACCAAACAGGGTTCGCCTATGGCTACACCTTC. Its translation is CASSYQTGFAYGYTF.

The V call is TRBV29-1, the J call TRBJ2-6; maybe TRBD2 (5 bases). V was cut by 2 bases and J by 1 base, with 12 bases left in between. Germline lookup yields CDR1 SQVTM and CDR2 ANQGSEA. The CDR3 extends over 16 amino acids. The CDR3 DNA follows: TGCAGCGTTGAAAATGGCCGGGATTCTGGGGCCAACGTCCTGACTTTC. Protein sequence: CSVENGRDSGANVLTF.

As for this clone: Other DNA sequences in this sample translate to the same CDR3. This sequence joins TRBV20-1 and TRBJ1-3; no clear D. In germline, CDR1 is DFQATT, CDR2 SNEGSKA (reference sequence). Trimming left V 3 bases short and J 4 bases short, with 4 bases between. This CDR3 contains 11 residues. CDR3 in DNA: TGCAGTGCTAGCAGGGGAAACACCATATATTTT. Its translation is CSASRGNTIYF.

This clone was seen a few times. The V and J genes are TRBV11-1 and TRBJ1-2; maybe TRBD1 (5 bases). The CDR3 is made up of 13 amino acids. CDR1 SGHAT and CDR2 FQDESV come from the germline V gene (reference sequence). Trimming left V 5 bases short and J 4 bases short, with 11 bases between. The CDR3 loop reads CASSPRDFYGYTF. The CDR3 DNA follows: TGTGCCAGCAGCCCCCGGGACTTCTATGGCTACACCTTC.

The rearrangement links TRBV18 to TRBJ2-3; D ambiguous. Trimming cost V 3 bases and J 2 bases, with 12 bases left between them. CDR3 size: 15 residues. Germline CDR1 and CDR2: KGHSH and LQKENI. CDR3 DNA sequence: TGTGCCAGCTCACCCCCTCTTTGGCTCACAGATACGCAGTATTTT. This codes for CASSPPLWLTDTQYF.

This clone was counted only a few times. This chain uses TRBV7-9 with TRBJ2-3, with D possibly TRBD2 on 6 matching bases. This CDR3 is built from 13 residues. V was clipped by 5 bases and J by 10 bases, with 16 bases between them. The germline CDR1 and CDR2 sequences are SEHNR and FQNEAQ (reference sequence). The CDR3 nucleotides read TGTGCCAGCAGCGTAGGAAGCGGGCCGGCGCAGTATTTT. Translation: CASSVGSGPAQYF.

The chain combines TRBV5-1 with TRBJ2-7, with D possibly matching TRBD2 (5 bases). This CDR3 contains 13 residues. V lost 4 bases to trimming and J lost 1 base, with 9 bases between them. Per the germline V gene, CDR1 is SGHRS and CDR2 is YFSETQ. This CDR3 reads CASSIGVSYEQYF. The CDR3 DNA is TGCGCCAGCAGCATCGGGGTATCCTACGAGCAGTACTTC.

The genes are TRBV5-1 and TRBJ2-3; a possible D gene is TRBD2 (7 bases). The CDR3 totals 16 residues. Trimming pared 2 bases from V and 6 bases from J, leaving 19 bases between. CDR1 is SGHRS and CDR2 is YFSETQ in the germline V gene. The CDR3 coding sequence is TGCGCCAGCAGCTTTATTAGGGGGAGGGCCCTTGATACGCAGTATTTT. Amino acids: CASSFIRGRALDTQYF.

The chain carries TRBV27 and TRBJ2-6; 7 bases agree with TRBD1. The germline V gene encodes CDR1 MNHEY and CDR2 SMNVEV (reference sequence). This CDR3 has 15 residues. Trimming took 6 bases from V and 1 from J; bases not matched to a gene: 3. The CDR3 is CASRPQGSGANVLTF. In DNA, the CDR3 is TGTGCCAGCAGGCCACAGGGGTCTGGGGCCAACGTCCTGACTTTC. The full variable domain, rest sourced from reference TRBV27 and TRBJ2-6, is EAQVTQNPRYLITVTGKKLTVTCSQNMNHEYMSWYRQDPGLGLRQIYYSMNVEVTDKGDVPEGYKVSRKEKRNFPLILESPSPNQTSLYFCASRPQGSGANVLTFGAGSRLTVL.

The J gene is TRBJ2-3, the V gene TRBV10-1, with 9 bases that match TRBD1. The CDR3 is 15 amino acids. The germline gives CDR1 WNHNN, CDR2 SYGVQD (reference sequence). Germline trimming cut 2 bases from V and 6 bases from J; bases unmatched to any gene: 6. CDR3 residues: CASSEADRGTDTQYF. The CDR3 DNA sequence: TGCGCCAGCAGTGAGGCGGACAGGGGAACGGATACGCAGTATTTT.

The genes are TRBV11-3 and TRBJ2-3; D assignment may be TRBD1 or TRBD2 (5 bases each). The CDR3 is made up of 12 amino acids. Trimming shortened V by 4 bases and J by 10 bases, and 12 bases separated the two germline ends. CDR1 and CDR2 (germline): SGHNT, YENEEA. CDR3 coding DNA: TGTGCCAGCAGCTCCGGACTGGGGGCGCAGTATTTT. Its translation is CASSSGLGAQYF.

The rearrangement uses TRBV10-3 and TRBJ1-2; D unresolved. V was cut by 4 bases and J by 1 base, with 7 bases left in between. There are 13 residues in the CDR3. The V gene's germline CDR1 is ENHRY and CDR2 SYGVKD. CDR3 residues: CAISGSDNYGYTF. The CDR3 nucleotides are TGTGCCATCAGTGGCAGTGATAACTATGGCTACACCTTC.

The chain combines TRBV5-6 with TRBJ1-5; 9 bases fit TRBD1. The CDR3 has 16 residues. Germline assignment: CDR1 SGHDT and CDR2 YYEEEE. V gave up 0 bases and J gave up 3 bases; unmatched junction bases: 4. The DNA of the CDR3 is TGTGCCAGCAGCTTGGGTGGGACAGGGCACAATCAGCCCCAGCATTTT. This translates into CASSLGGTGHNQPQHF. The entire variable domain, with the rest obtained from reference TRBV5-6 and TRBJ1-5, is as follows: DAGVTQSPTHLIKTRGQQVTLRCSPKSGHDTVSWYQQALGQGPQFIFQYYEEEERQRGNFPDRFSGHQFPNYSSELNVNALLLGDSALYLCASSLGGTGHNQPQHFGDGTRLSIL.

The CDR3: CASSRGGYGYTF. Here the CDR3 DNA reads TGTGCCAGCAGCCGAGGTGGTTATGGCTACACCTTC. The genes are TRBV11-3 and TRBJ1-2; no firm D call. This CDR3 spans 12 amino acids. Germline lookup yields CDR1 SGHNT and CDR2 YENEEA. V dropped 5 bases and J dropped 5 bases, with 9 bases sitting between them.

V gene TRBV11-2 combines with J gene TRBJ1-3; D gene uncertain. Per germline, CDR1 SGHAT and CDR2 FQNNGV. V gave up 3 bases and J gave up 7 bases, with 7 bases separating them. CDR3 length: 12 residues. The CDR3 DNA reads TGTGCCAGCAGCTTCGGTACGAACACCATATATTTT. It encodes CASSFGTNTIYF.

The CDR3 coding sequence is TGTGCCAGCAGCCGGACCGGGCGCAGACCCTCTAGCACAGATACGCAGTATTTT. Protein sequence: CASSRTGRRPSSTDTQYF. The chain uses TRBV7-2 and TRBJ2-3; D unclear. This CDR3 contains 18 residues. Germline CDR1 is SGHTA and CDR2 is FQGNSA. Between the trimmed V and J ends, which lost 5 bases and 0 bases, there was a span of 21 bases.

The chain carries TRBV7-9 and TRBJ2-5; D may correspond to TRBD1 or TRBD2 (5 bases each). The CDR3 consists of 15 residues. Trimming removed 5 bases from V and 4 bases from J, with 17 bases in between. Germline values: CDR1 SEHNR, CDR2 FQNEAQ (reference sequence). The CDR3 protein is CASSPPIEGRETQYF. DNA of the CDR3: TGTGCCAGCAGCCCCCCCATCGAGGGACGAGAGACCCAGTACTTC. Looking up the rest from reference TRBV7-9 and TRBJ2-5 gives the full variable domain: DTGVSQNPRHKITKRGQNVTFRCDPISEHNRLYWYRQTLGQGPEFLTYFQNEAQLEKSRLLSDRFSAERPKGSFSTLEIQRTEQGDSAMYLCASSPPIEGRETQYFGPGTRLLVL.

This clone has more than one count but fewer than ten. This chain connects TRBV6-1 to TRBJ2-3; 10 bases are shared with TRBD2. The CDR3 is made up of 16 amino acids. The J segment lost 4 bases and the V segment lost 4 bases, leaving 8 bases of the junction unmatched. Germline V gene data show CDR1 as MNHNS and CDR2 as SASEGT. The CDR3 nucleotides are TGTGCCAGCAGTGCCTTCCTAGCGGGAGTGGCAGATACGCAGTATTTT. The encoded protein is CASSAFLAGVADTQYF.

This chain joins TRBV10-1 and TRBJ1-3; no clear D gene. The CDR3 extends over 14 amino acids. Germline lookup yields CDR1 WNHNN and CDR2 SYGVQD (reference sequence). Trimming removed 2 bases at V and 1 base at J, with 6 bases between. The CDR3 loop reads CASSEDFSGNTIYF. The CDR3 DNA is TGCGCCAGCAGTGAGGACTTTTCTGGAAACACCATATATTTT.

The chain links TRBV15 to TRBJ2-5, with D uncertain. CDR3 length equals 16 residues. The germline gives CDR1 LNHNV, CDR2 YYDKDF (reference sequence). V gave up 0 bases and J gave up 0 bases, with 11 bases separating them. The CDR3 DNA sequence: TGTGCCACCAGCAGAGACGGAAGCCTGTACCAAGAGACCCAGTACTTC. This encodes CATSRDGSLYQETQYF.

V usage is TRBV5-1 and J usage is TRBJ2-5; D might be TRBD2 (6 bases). CDR3 length equals 13 residues. Per germline, CDR1 SGHRS and CDR2 YFSETQ. The ends were cut back, 4 bases at V and 1 base at J, with 8 bases in the middle. The CDR3 protein is CASSRGTQETQYF. CDR3 DNA sequence: TGCGCCAGCAGCCGGGGGACCCAAGAGACCCAGTACTTC.

This clone was observed a few times. Different DNA sequences within this sample yield the same CDR3. The chain links TRBV5-1 to TRBJ1-2; D gene ambiguous. Trimming stripped 2 bases from V and 1 base from J, with 6 bases between. Germline assignment: CDR1 SGHRS and CDR2 YFSETQ. The CDR3 runs to 13 residues. The DNA for the CDR3 is TGCGCCAGCAGCTTAGAGGTTAACTATGGCTACACCTTC. It specifies CASSLEVNYGYTF.

The chain recombines TRBV6-1 with TRBJ1-1, with D possibly matching TRBD1 (6 bases). The ends were cut back, 5 bases at V and 3 bases at J, with 13 bases in the middle. From germline, CDR1 is MNHNS and CDR2 SASEGT. This CDR3 is 14 amino acids long. The CDR3 is CASSHRESDTEAFF. The CDR3 DNA is TGTGCCAGCAGTCACAGGGAATCGGACACTGAAGCTTTCTTT.

This chain links TRBV29-1 with TRBJ1-2; TRBD1 matches 8 bases. Germline trimming cut 8 bases from V and 7 bases from J; bases unmatched to any gene: 9. Germline loops: CDR1 SQVTM, CDR2 ANQGSEA. This CDR3 is built from 12 residues. CDR3 region: CSSGTGWGGYTF. The CDR3 nucleotides read TGCAGCTCTGGGACAGGCTGGGGTGGCTACACCTTC.

The J gene is TRBJ1-2, the V gene TRBV7-9; 7 bases fit TRBD1. The CDR3 spans 15 residues. The germline gives CDR1 SEHNR, CDR2 FQNEAQ (reference sequence). V dropped 1 base and J dropped 8; count of bases not matched to a gene: 10. CDR3 DNA sequence: TGTGCCAGCAGCTTAGTACAGGGGCCTCGCGGGGGCTACACCTTC. Protein: CASSLVQGPRGGYTF.

The chain employs TRBV6-1 and TRBJ2-2; D is undetermined. Looked up from germline, CDR1 is MNHNS and CDR2 is SASEGT. The V gene lost 2 bases and the J gene lost 7 bases, with 8 bases spanning the gap. The CDR3 consists of 13 residues. The CDR3 here is CASSETWVGELFF. CDR3 DNA sequence: TGTGCCAGCAGTGAAACATGGGTCGGGGAGCTGTTTTTT.